The 22 T cell receptor beta chains reported below all come from one sample, sequenced in a study of naive and memory T cell subsets. An oligonucleotide containing a UMI was ligated to the 3' end of TCR cDNA. Four PCR rounds used nested alpha and beta constant region primers plus the SP2 primer. MiXCR was run by TCRdb on the 5' RACE reads, yielding one entry per CDR3 protein. In the table there are about 62,000 distinct CDR3 sequences, 7% to 8% of which are singletons. The origin of the receptors is a female donor in good health.

Points on this clonotype: This may be a read error, as it is one base from a much larger clone. The J gene is TRBJ1-2, the V gene TRBV3-1; maybe TRBD1 (6 bases). Germline V gives CDR1 LGHDT, CDR2 YNNKEL (reference sequence). The CDR3 contains 13 residues. CDR3 sequence (DNA): TGTGCCAGCAGCCTGGACAGCAACTATGGCTTCACCTTC. It is translated as CASSLDSNYGFTF.

In the case of this clonotype: A junction end diverges from the germline sequence, so it may reflect a read error. The J gene is TRBJ2-7, the V gene TRBV19; 9 bases map to TRBD2. Germline V gives CDR1 LNHDA, CDR2 SQIVND (reference sequence). The CDR3 runs 17 residues. Written as DNA, the CDR3 is TGTGCCAGTAGCATAGCGGGAGTCTCTATTGGGTCCATCGAGCAGTACTTC. It codes for CASSIAGVSIGSIEQYF. The full variable domain, in which reference TRBV19 and TRBJ2-7 provide the parts outside the CDR3, is DGGITQSPKYLFRKEGQNVTLSCEQNLNHDAMYWYRQDPGQGLRLIYYSQIVNDFQKGDIAEGYSVSREKKESFPLTVTSAQKNPTAFYLCASSIAGVSIGSIEQYFGPGTRLTVT.

The sample holds many counts of this clonotype. J is TRBJ1-2 and V is TRBV18; no clear D. Deletions cut 3 bases from V and 0 bases from J, with 8 bases between. The CDR3 contains 14 residues. The germline CDR1 and CDR2 sequences are KGHSH and LQKENI. The CDR3 spells CASSPAGANYGYTF. As DNA, the CDR3 is TGTGCCAGCTCACCGGCGGGAGCTAACTATGGCTACACCTTC.

This clonotype came up a few times. The chain uses TRBV2 and TRBJ2-7; 10 nucleotides line up with TRBD1. V shed 4 bases and J 6 bases; nucleotides not matched to a gene: 6. CDR3 length: 14 residues. Germline-derived CDR1 and CDR2 are SNHLY and FYNNEI. The CDR3 reads CASSAGTGAVEQYF. Written as DNA, the CDR3 is TGTGCCAGCAGTGCAGGGACAGGGGCGGTCGAGCAGTACTTC.

Ten or more counts support this clonotype. The V call is TRBV3-1, the J call TRBJ1-1; D is ambiguous. The V gene's germline CDR1 is LGHDT and CDR2 YNNKEL (reference sequence). Trimming took 0 bases from V and 0 from J, leaving 8 bases between them. This CDR3 region has 15 residues. The CDR3: CASSQDREVNTEAFF. In DNA form, the CDR3 reads TGTGCCAGCAGCCAAGATCGGGAAGTGAACACTGAAGCTTTCTTT. Full variable domain (outside the CDR3, taken from reference TRBV3-1 and TRBJ1-1): DTAVSQTPKYLVTQMGNDKSIKCEQNLGHDTMYWYKQDSKKFLKIMFSYNNKELIINETVPNRFSPKSPDKAHLNLHINSLELGDSAVYFCASSQDREVNTEAFFGQGTRLTVV.

This clonotype was seen more than once but under ten times. Here the CDR3 reads CASSLGLAVTYEQYF. CDR3 nucleotide sequence: TGTGCCAGCAGCTTGGGACTAGCGGTTACCTACGAGCAGTACTTC. The chain links TRBV28 to TRBJ2-7; the match to TRBD2 covers 11 bases. The ends lost 6 bases at V and 2 bases at J; junction bases unmatched: 6. The CDR3 totals 15 residues. CDR1 MDHEN and CDR2 SYDVKM come from the germline V gene.

CDR3 amino acids: CASSEGAVRSYEQYF. The CDR3 DNA follows: TGTGCCAGCAGCGAGGGGGCAGTGAGGTCCTACGAGCAGTACTTC. The chain uses TRBV9 and TRBJ2-7; 7 bases align to TRBD1. V shed 3 bases and J 1 base; nucleotides not matched to a gene: 7. The CDR3 has 15 residues. Germline assignment: CDR1 SGDLS and CDR2 YYNGEE.

The DNA of the CDR3 is TGCGCCAGCAACGGTCCCACCGGCTACAATGAGCAGTTCTTC. The encoded protein is CASNGPTGYNEQFF. The genes are TRBV5-1 and TRBJ2-1; unclear D gene. V lost 6 bases and J lost 3, with 13 bases in between. The V gene's germline CDR1 is SGHRS and CDR2 YFSETQ. The CDR3 consists of 14 residues. Variable domain in full (rest from reference TRBV5-1 and TRBJ2-1): KAGVTQTPRYLIKTRGQQVTLSCSPISGHRSVSWYQQTPGQGLQFLFEYFSETQRNKGNFPGRFSGRQFSNSRSEMNVSTLELGDSALYLCASNGPTGYNEQFFGPGTRLTVL.

The rearrangement joins TRBV19 to TRBJ2-7, with a tentative D call TRBD2 (5 bases). The length of the CDR3 is 13 residues. The germline V gene has CDR1 LNHDA and CDR2 SQIVND (reference sequence). V dropped 5 bases and J dropped 3 bases, with 11 bases sitting between them. CDR3 nucleotides: TGTGCCAGTAGTCCCGGGGAAGGCTACGAGCAGTACTTC. It yields the protein CASSPGEGYEQYF.

This clonotype was picked up many times. The chain has TRBV6-5 and TRBJ1-2; D not certain. The CDR3 sequence is 13 residues long. The germline V and J ends were trimmed by 0 bases and 4 bases, with 6 bases remaining between them. CDR1 is MNHEY and CDR2 is SVGAGI in the germline V gene. This chain's CDR3 is CASSYSLRYGYTF. The CDR3 DNA follows: TGTGCCAGCAGTTACTCCCTACGCTATGGCTACACCTTC.

The chain joins TRBV5-4 to TRBJ2-1; 7 bases match TRBD1. The CDR3 contains 13 residues. Germline V gives CDR1 SGHNT, CDR2 YYREEE (reference sequence). The junction had 7 bases not matched to a gene; V was cut back by 2 bases and J by 11 bases. The chain's CDR3 is CASSLSGTVKQFF. The DNA of the CDR3 is TGTGCCAGCAGCTTATCAGGGACAGTCAAGCAGTTCTTC.

This chain uses TRBV10-3 with TRBJ2-7; the D is unclear. Trimming pared 5 bases from V and 1 base from J, leaving 3 bases between. Germline V lookup: CDR1 ENHRY, CDR2 SYGVKD. The CDR3 spans 11 residues. The CDR3 nucleotides are TGTGCCATCAGTTCTTCCTACGAGCAGTACTTC. It yields the protein CAISSSYEQYF.

This clonotype was recorded many times. The DNA for the CDR3 is TGTGCCAGCAGTTCCGGGACAGACAATCAGCCCCAGCATTTT. It translates to CASSSGTDNQPQHF. V usage is TRBV12-3 or TRBV12-4 and J usage is TRBJ1-5; 7 positions agree with TRBD1. Unmatched junction bases numbered 3, after V lost 4 bases and J lost 3 bases. CDR3 length: 14 amino acids.

This clonotype was picked up a small number of times. The gene calls are TRBV12-3 or TRBV12-4 and TRBJ1-5, with 11 bases lining up with TRBD1. The J segment lost 6 bases and the V segment lost 6 bases, leaving 4 bases of the junction unmatched. CDR3 length equals 14 residues. The CDR3 loop is CASSRTGGRQPQHF. The CDR3 DNA sequence: TGTGCCAGCAGCCGGACAGGGGGCCGTCAGCCCCAGCATTTT.

The chain recombines TRBV3-1 with TRBJ1-6; D is possibly TRBD1 (5 bases). The CDR3 is made up of 15 amino acids. Looked up from germline, CDR1 is LGHDT and CDR2 is YNNKEL (reference sequence). V was clipped by 1 base and J by 7 bases, with 11 bases between them. Here the CDR3 DNA reads TGTGCCAGCAGCCAAGCGCTGACAGCCAATTCACCCCTCCACTTT. Its translation is CASSQALTANSPLHF.

This clonotype has only a few counts. The gene calls are TRBV5-1 and TRBJ1-4; D not certain. V lost 4 bases, J lost 0 bases, and 10 bases lay in between. The CDR3 is made up of 15 amino acids. The germline V gene has CDR1 SGHRS and CDR2 YFSETQ. DNA of the CDR3: TGCGCCAGCAGCCTAGACATAGCAACTAATGAAAAACTGTTTTTT. This translates into CASSLDIATNEKLFF.

This clonotype was observed at least ten times. The V call is TRBV20-1, the J call TRBJ1-4, with 8 bases identical to TRBD1. After removal of 0 bases from V and 8 bases from J, the junction contained 5 bases not matched to a gene. The germline V gene encodes CDR1 DFQATT and CDR2 SNEGSKA (reference sequence). CDR3 length: 14 residues. The CDR3 reads CSARETGDLEKLFF. CDR3 nucleotide sequence: TGCAGTGCTAGAGAGACAGGGGATTTGGAAAAACTGTTTTTT.

This chain links TRBV12-3 or TRBV12-4 with TRBJ1-4; TRBD1 matches at 7 bases. V lost 7 bases to trimming and J lost 8 bases; unmatched junction nucleotides: 13. This CDR3 contains 15 residues. In DNA, the CDR3 is TGTGCCAGCAAACATGGGGACAGCACATCCGAAAAACTGTTTTTT. It encodes CASKHGDSTSEKLFF.

This clonotype was picked up a small number of times. The chain recombines TRBV24-1 with TRBJ2-6; 11 bases are a match to TRBD1. Per germline, CDR1 KGHDR and CDR2 SFDVKD. With 5 bases clipped from V and 1 base from J, the junction kept 6 bases outside the gene matches. This CDR3 comprises 18 residues. CDR3 region: CATSAGQGALSGANVLTF. The DNA for the CDR3 is TGTGCCACCAGTGCCGGACAGGGGGCCCTTTCTGGGGCCAACGTCCTGACTTTC.

This clonotype was counted between two and nine times. The V gene is TRBV6-6, the J gene TRBJ2-7, with 7 bases matching TRBD1. J was trimmed by 4 bases and V by 2 bases; bases with no gene match: 5. CDR3 size: 14 residues. Looked up from germline, CDR1 is MNHNY and CDR2 is SVGAGI (reference sequence). CDR3 amino acids: CASSYRGQSYEQYF. The CDR3 DNA reads TGTGCCAGCAGTTACAGGGGACAGTCATACGAGCAGTACTTC.

This clonotype was recorded a few times. V usage is TRBV19 and J usage is TRBJ2-5; D remains ambiguous. This CDR3 has 16 residues. Per the germline V gene, CDR1 is LNHDA and CDR2 is SQIVND (reference sequence). Trimming took 4 bases from V and 2 from J, leaving 17 bases between them. DNA for the CDR3: TGTGCCAGTAGTAAGGGCCCGCAGGCCGGACAAGAGACCCAGTACTTC. Its translation is CASSKGPQAGQETQYF.

J is TRBJ2-3 and V is TRBV28; 7 bases match TRBD1. There are 15 residues in the CDR3. CDR1 and CDR2 from the germline V gene are MDHEN and SYDVKM. J lost 4 bases, V lost 8 bases, and 12 bases had no gene match. The CDR3 DNA reads as TGTGCCAGCGGTCGACAGGGTGGTGGGTCAGATACGCAGTATTTT. Encoded protein: CASGRQGGGSDTQYF.